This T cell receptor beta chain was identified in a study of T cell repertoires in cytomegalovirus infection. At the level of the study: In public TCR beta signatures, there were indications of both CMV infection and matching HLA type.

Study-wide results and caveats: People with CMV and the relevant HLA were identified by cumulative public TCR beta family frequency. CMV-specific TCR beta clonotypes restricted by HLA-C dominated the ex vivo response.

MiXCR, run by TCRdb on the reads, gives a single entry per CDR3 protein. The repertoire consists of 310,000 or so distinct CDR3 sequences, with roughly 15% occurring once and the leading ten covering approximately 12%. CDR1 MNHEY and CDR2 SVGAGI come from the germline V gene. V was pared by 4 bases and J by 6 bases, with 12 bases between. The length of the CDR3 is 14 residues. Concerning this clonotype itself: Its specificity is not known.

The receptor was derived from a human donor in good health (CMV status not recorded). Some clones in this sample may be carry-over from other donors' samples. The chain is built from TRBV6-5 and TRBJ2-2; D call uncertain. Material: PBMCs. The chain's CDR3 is CASSFWGSSGELFF. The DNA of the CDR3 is TGTGCCAGCAGTTTTTGGGGTAGCTCCGGGGAGCTGTTTTTT.